These 30 T cell receptor beta chains share one sample of origin, sequenced in a study of blood T cell repertoires in COVID-19 (dated by TCRdb to 2018 to 2021). Receptors were amplified or captured by the immunoSEQ multiplex PCR assay. TCRdb provides this immuneACCESS table in a form limited to in-frame rearrangements. Some clones are lacking; in checked studies, under half of them reflect an unresolved V gene, and why the rest are absent is not known. This sample holds 200,000 to 300,000 clones; 86% were observed only once. In total, the top ten clones hold 5.5% to 6.5% of the sample. The material sequenced was peripheral blood. Receptors originate from a woman older than 75 with COVID-19, enrolled during active disease.

This clone showed up just once. The V call is TRBV5-1, the J call TRBJ2-1; possible D gene TRBD1, 6 bases. V lost 0 bases, J lost 7 bases, and 14 bases lay in between. There are 15 residues in the CDR3. Germline values: CDR1 SGHRS, CDR2 YFSETQ. CDR3 bases: TGCGCCAGCAGCTTGGAGGCAGGGGAAAAGAATGAGCAGTTCTTC. Translating gives CASSLEAGEKNEQFF.

This chain uses TRBV5-6 with TRBJ1-6; D gene unclear. V lost 3 bases and J lost 10, with 17 bases in between. CDR1 is SGHDT, CDR2 YYEEEE, per germline. This CDR3 region has 15 residues. CDR3 in amino acids: CASSSRPRVESPLHF. The DNA for the CDR3 is TGTGCCAGCAGCTCCCGCCCGAGGGTCGAATCACCCCTCCACTTT. The full variable domain, in which reference TRBV5-6 and TRBJ1-6 provide the parts outside the CDR3, is DAGVTQSPTHLIKTRGQQVTLRCSPKSGHDTVSWYQQALGQGPQFIFQYYEEEERQRGNFPDRFSGHQFPNYSSELNVNALLLGDSALYLCASSSRPRVESPLHFGNGTRLTVT.

In this sample, this clone turned up a few times. J is TRBJ1-4 and V is TRBV18, with 10 bases that match TRBD1. The CDR3 loop spans 18 amino acids. In germline, CDR1 is KGHSH, CDR2 LQKENI. J lost 0 bases, V lost 5 bases, and 9 bases had no gene match. CDR3 amino acids: CASSADPGQGTTNEKLFF. The CDR3 nucleotides read TGTGCCAGCTCAGCCGACCCGGGACAGGGGACAACTAATGAAAAACTGTTTTTT.

This clone appeared a few times. The V gene is TRBV28, the J gene TRBJ1-5, with D possibly TRBD1 on 6 matching bases. Between the trimmed V and J ends, which lost 3 bases and 6 bases, there was a span of 15 bases. The germline gives CDR1 MDHEN, CDR2 SYDVKM. The CDR3 is 15 amino acids. This CDR3 is CASSLYRESGQPQHF. The CDR3 DNA is TGTGCCAGCAGTTTGTACAGGGAATCCGGTCAGCCCCAGCATTTT.

The rearrangement uses TRBV3-1 (or the pseudogene TRBV3-2) and TRBJ1-5; 11 bases are a match to TRBD1. CDR3 length equals 15 residues. The V gene end was trimmed by 2 bases and the J gene end by 6 bases; junction bases not matched to a gene: 3. CDR1 is LGHDT, CDR2 YNNKEL, per germline (reference sequence). The CDR3 loop reads CASSQQGQGVQPQHF. The DNA for the CDR3 is TGTGCCAGCAGCCAACAGGGACAGGGGGTTCAGCCCCAGCATTTT.

The rearrangement links TRBV5-1 to TRBJ1-1, with no clear D. In germline, CDR1 is SGHRS, CDR2 YFSETQ. The germline V and J ends were trimmed by 3 bases and 4 bases, with 13 bases remaining between them. The CDR3 has 14 amino acids. The CDR3 loop reads CASSYDNYGTEAFF. CDR3 nucleotide sequence: TGCGCCAGCAGCTACGACAATTACGGCACTGAAGCTTTCTTT.

This rearrangement joins TRBV11-2 to TRBJ2-3; TRBD2 agrees at 9 bases. Per germline, CDR1 SGHAT and CDR2 FQNNGV. The CDR3 is made up of 16 amino acids. V gave up 0 bases and J gave up 4 bases; unmatched junction bases: 5. The CDR3 sequence is CASSLEGGGGADTQYF. DNA for the CDR3: TGTGCCAGCAGCTTAGAGGGTGGCGGGGGGGCAGATACGCAGTATTTT.

This rearrangement joins TRBV5-5 to TRBJ1-4; maybe TRBD1 (5 bases). The CDR3 totals 16 residues. Germline V gene sequence: CDR1 SGHKS, CDR2 YYEKEE (reference sequence). Trimming removed 0 bases from V and 4 bases from J, with 13 bases in between. CDR3 coding DNA: TGTGCCAGCAGCTTGGGTTCAGGGAGGATTAATGAAAAACTGTTTTTT. It translates to CASSLGSGRINEKLFF.

The chain recombines TRBV28 with TRBJ2-7; 9 nucleotides match TRBD2. CDR1 and CDR2 from the germline V gene are MDHEN and SYDVKM. V shed 6 bases and J 4 bases; nucleotides not matched to a gene: 10. CDR3 length equals 15 residues. CDR3 nucleotides: TGTGCCAGCAGGACTGTGCGGGGGGGCGGGTACGAGCAGTACGTC. Its protein is CASRTVRGGGYEQYV.

The rearrangement uses TRBV28 and TRBJ1-1, with TRBD1 as a possible D gene (5 bases). V was shortened by 5 bases and J by 6 bases, with 10 bases between the two germline ends. The CDR3 length is 12 residues. The germline CDR1 and CDR2 sequences are MDHEN and SYDVKM. The CDR3 DNA reads TGTGCCAGCAGTGGGGGGATGGCTGAAGCTTTCTTT. Its protein product is CASSGGMAEAFF.

J is TRBJ1-2 and V is TRBV5-1; 11 nucleotides agree with TRBD1. Germline V lookup: CDR1 SGHRS, CDR2 YFSETQ. This CDR3 region has 14 residues. V lost 4 bases and J lost 6; bases outside the gene matches: 5. CDR3 region: CASSMDRGRDGYTF. The CDR3, as DNA: TGCGCCAGCAGCATGGACAGGGGGCGCGATGGCTACACCTTC.

This clone was detected only once. This chain links TRBV7-2 with TRBJ2-3, with D possibly TRBD2 on 6 matching bases. CDR3 size: 15 residues. Per germline, CDR1 SGHTA and CDR2 FQGNSA. Trimming cost V 8 bases and J 0 bases, with 15 bases left between them. The DNA of the CDR3 is TGTGCCAGCTCCCCAGCGGGCGGAAGCACAGATACGCAGTATTTT. The encoded protein is CASSPAGGSTDTQYF.

The chain carries TRBV5-1 and TRBJ2-5, with 7 bases fitting TRBD1. This CDR3 spans 15 amino acids. Trimming removed 3 bases from V and 4 bases from J; junction bases left unmatched: 9. From germline, CDR1 is SGHRS and CDR2 YFSETQ. The DNA of the CDR3 is TGCGCCAGCAGCTGGGGACAGACCGCAGGAGAGACCCAGTACTTC. As protein: CASSWGQTAGETQYF.

This chain links TRBV7-2 with TRBJ2-3; D might be TRBD1 (7 bases). This CDR3 comprises 16 residues. The V end was cut by 0 bases, the J end by 5 bases, with 15 bases between. From germline, CDR1 is SGHTA and CDR2 FQGNSA. CDR3 loop: CASSLAQGGGVDTQYF. The DNA of the CDR3 is TGTGCCAGCAGCTTAGCGCAGGGGGGTGGGGTAGATACGCAGTATTTT.

As for this clone: Within the sample, other DNA sequences also encode this same CDR3. CDR3: CASSLALSPLHF. The CDR3 DNA sequence: TGTGCCAGCAGCTTGGCCCTTTCACCCCTCCACTTT. The chain links TRBV5-4 to TRBJ1-6, with D uncertain. Looked up from germline, CDR1 is SGHNT and CDR2 is YYREEE (reference sequence). This CDR3 has 12 amino acids. Trimming took off 0 bases at V and 9 bases at J, with 4 bases between the two ends. The full variable domain, its missing parts supplied by reference TRBV5-4 and TRBJ1-6, is ETGVTQSPTHLIKTRGQQVTLRCSSQSGHNTVSWYQQALGQGPQFIFQYYREEENGRGNFPPRFSGLQFPNYSSELNVNALELDDSALYLCASSLALSPLHFGNGTRLTVT.

J is TRBJ2-2 and V is TRBV19; D is unresolved. Germline CDR1 is LNHDA and CDR2 is SQIVND (reference sequence). Trimming shortened V by 5 bases and J by 1 base, and 8 bases separated the two germline ends. The CDR3 length is 14 residues. The CDR3: CASSQIRNTGELFF. In DNA, the CDR3 is TGTGCCAGTAGTCAAATCAGGAACACCGGGGAGCTGTTTTTT. The full variable domain, rest sourced from reference TRBV19 and TRBJ2-2, is DGGITQSPKYLFRKEGQNVTLSCEQNLNHDAMYWYRQDPGQGLRLIYYSQIVNDFQKGDIAEGYSVSREKKESFPLTVTSAQKNPTAFYLCASSQIRNTGELFFGEGSRLTVL.

This clone was seen only once. This rearrangement joins TRBV10-1 to TRBJ1-1; D possibly corresponds to TRBD1 (5 bases). CDR3 size: 12 residues. Per germline, CDR1 WNHNN and CDR2 SYGVQD (reference sequence). V gave up 4 bases and J gave up 9 bases, with 12 bases separating them. The CDR3 DNA sequence: TGCGCCAGCAGTGCAAGTCAGGGAAAAGCTTTCTTT. Amino acid sequence: CASSASQGKAFF.

J is TRBJ1-2 and V is TRBV5-6; the match to TRBD1 covers 7 bases. The CDR3 is 14 residues long. V lost 4 bases to trimming and J lost 8 bases; unmatched junction nucleotides: 11. Germline V gene data show CDR1 as SGHDT and CDR2 as YYEEEE. DNA of the CDR3: TGTGCCAGCAGCCTCCGGACAGGCCCGGGGGGCTACACCTTC. This translates into CASSLRTGPGGYTF.

V and J are TRBV20-1 and TRBJ2-1; 13 positions match TRBD2. V dropped 5 bases and J dropped 2; count of bases not matched to a gene: 12. The CDR3 has 18 residues. CDR1 is DFQATT, CDR2 SNEGSKA, per germline (reference sequence). The CDR3 region has the DNA TGCAGTGCTCGTGGACTAGCGGGGGACTCAGTACCCTACAATGAGCAGTTCTTC. Its translation: CSARGLAGDSVPYNEQFF.

A few counts support this clone. V and J are TRBV4-2 and TRBJ1-2, with D possibly being TRBD1 (5 bases). V lost 5 bases and J 2 bases, leaving 18 bases between the germline ends. The CDR3 covers 16 residues. Germline values: CDR1 LGHNA, CDR2 YNFKEQ. The CDR3 region is CASSFPGRQNNYGYTF. For the CDR3, the DNA is TGTGCCAGCAGCTTTCCGGGCCGACAGAACAACTATGGCTACACCTTC.

J is TRBJ1-1 and V is TRBV6-5, with D possibly TRBD1 on 6 matching bases. Germline values: CDR1 MNHEY, CDR2 SVGAGI. The V and J ends lost 7 bases and 0 bases respectively, with 15 bases between them. This CDR3 is 15 amino acids long. The CDR3 DNA is TGTGCCAGCAAGTCTGGCAGGGGATTGAACACTGAAGCTTTCTTT. Encoded protein: CASKSGRGLNTEAFF.

The chain has TRBV21-1 and TRBJ1-1; no check of the table's D call, TRBD1, against the DNA was made. TRBV21-1 is a pseudogene. There are 19 residues in the CDR3. The CDR3 bases are TGTGCCAGCAGCAAATATTACTATTCTATGGACAGGGCGAACACTGAAGCTTTCTTT. It encodes CASSKYYYSMDRANTEAFF.

This chain joins TRBV7-9 and TRBJ2-3; TRBD1 agrees at 9 bases. CDR1 is SEHNR and CDR2 is FQNEAQ in the germline V gene (reference sequence). V was pared by 2 bases and J by 5 bases, with 2 bases of the junction left unmatched. This CDR3 is built from 14 residues. In DNA, the CDR3 is TGTGCCAGCAGCTTATGGACAGGGGAAGATACGCAGTATTTT. Protein: CASSLWTGEDTQYF.

The V call is TRBV6-5, the J call TRBJ2-5, with 9 bases identical to TRBD1. V lost 9 bases and J lost 5; bases outside the gene matches: 10. The CDR3 has 14 residues. The germline V gene has CDR1 MNHEY and CDR2 SVGAGI. Here the CDR3 DNA reads TGTGCCAGTCGCTGGACAGGGGCTTGGGAGACCCAGTACTTC. The encoded protein is CASRWTGAWETQYF.

The chain is built from TRBV5-1 and TRBJ2-1; tentatively, D is TRBD2 (7 bases). The CDR3 spans 15 residues. V was clipped by 3 bases and J by 4 bases, with 14 bases between them. The germline CDR1 and CDR2 sequences are SGHRS and YFSETQ. The DNA for the CDR3 is TGCGCCAGCAGCTGGGAGGGGGGCCTATACAATGAGCAGTTCTTC. It codes for CASSWEGGLYNEQFF.

V and J are TRBV7-2 and TRBJ2-4; no clear D gene. CDR3 length: 13 residues. V was clipped by 4 bases and J by 9 bases, with 13 bases between them. Germline V CDR1 and CDR2: SGHTA, FQGNSA. The CDR3 region is CASSSGGRGIQYF. The CDR3 DNA follows: TGTGCCAGCAGCTCCGGTGGTAGAGGCATTCAGTACTTC.

The chain couples TRBV2 to TRBJ1-1; the D is unclear. Germline V lookup: CDR1 SNHLY, CDR2 FYNNEI. The V end was cut by 6 bases, the J end by 5 bases, with 10 bases between. The CDR3 runs to 12 residues. The CDR3 bases are TGTGCCAGCAGGGAGGACGGGACTGAAGCTTTCTTT. Translation gives CASREDGTEAFF.

The chain uses TRBV10-1 and TRBJ2-1; D perhaps matches TRBD1 (6 bases). Between the trimmed V and J ends, which lost 2 bases and 3 bases, there was a span of 14 bases. This CDR3 is 16 amino acids long. CDR1 WNHNN and CDR2 SYGVQD come from the germline V gene (reference sequence). CDR3 sequence reads: CASSEMGASSYNEQFF. In DNA, the CDR3 is TGCGCCAGCAGTGAGATGGGGGCCAGTAGCTACAATGAGCAGTTCTTC.

V gene TRBV5-4 combines with J gene TRBJ2-7; possibly TRBD1 for D (5 bases). V was shortened by 0 bases and J by 0 bases, with 10 bases between the two germline ends. Germline values: CDR1 SGHNT, CDR2 YYREEE (reference sequence). The CDR3 spans 15 residues. The CDR3 protein is CASSLGHQGSYEQYF. DNA for the CDR3: TGTGCCAGCAGCTTGGGTCACCAGGGCTCCTACGAGCAGTACTTC.

A remark on this clone: Other DNA sequences in the same sample also yield this CDR3. This chain uses TRBV3-1 (or the pseudogene TRBV3-2) with TRBJ2-5; 8 bases align to TRBD2. V trimming: 3 bases; J trimming: 4 bases; junction bases outside the gene matches: 10. Germline V gene lookup returns CDR1 LGHDT and CDR2 YNNKEL (reference sequence). The CDR3 is made up of 16 amino acids. The CDR3 coding sequence is TGTGCCAGCAGCCAGGATGAACGGGGGGGGCGAGAGACCCAGTACTTC. The encoded protein is CASSQDERGGRETQYF.